The 23 T cell receptor beta chains below were found in one sample sequenced in a study of blood T cells in healthy people across ages. Then a second PCR, running roughly 7 to 11 cycles, was carried out with a sample-barcoded 5' primer and a J-beta primer mix. TCRdb redid the calling of the 5' RACE reads with MiXCR, one entry per CDR3 protein. The sample has fewer than 2,000,000 distinct CDR3 sequences, about 31% seen once. The sample comprised blood. The receptors originated from a woman in her 30s in good health.

The CDR3: CASSVEITYEQYF. As DNA, the CDR3 is TGTGCCAGCAGTGTCGAGATAACCTACGAGCAGTACTTC. The V call is TRBV6-1, the J call TRBJ2-7; D is uncertain. The germline CDR1 and CDR2 sequences are MNHNS and SASEGT. This CDR3 contains 13 residues. Trimming stripped 4 bases from V and 2 bases from J, with 9 bases between.

The CDR3 DNA follows: TGCGCCAGCAGCCTTGCGACGGACGGGTTTTCTTATGGCTACACCTTC. Protein: CASSLATDGFSYGYTF. V is TRBV4-1 and J is TRBJ1-2; D is undetermined. Germline lookup yields CDR1 MGHRA and CDR2 YSYEKL. Deletions cut 4 bases from V and 5 bases from J, with 20 bases between. This CDR3 spans 16 amino acids.

CDR3 residues: CASSTTRDKTLYGYTF. The CDR3 nucleotides read TGTGCCAGCAGCACGACCCGGGACAAGACCCTCTATGGCTACACCTTC. The J gene is TRBJ1-2, the V gene TRBV7-9; the D gene is possibly TRBD1 (6 bases). The CDR3 contains 16 residues. Trimming took off 5 bases at V and 4 bases at J, with 20 bases between the two ends. Per germline, CDR1 SEHNR and CDR2 FQNEAQ (reference sequence).

The rearrangement links TRBV27 to TRBJ1-2; the D gene is possibly TRBD1 (5 bases). The V gene's germline CDR1 is MNHEY and CDR2 SMNVEV (reference sequence). V lost 3 bases to trimming and J lost 4 bases, with 12 bases between them. This CDR3 region has 14 residues. Here the CDR3 reads CASSLAGRSYGYTF. CDR3 DNA: TGTGCCAGCAGTTTGGCAGGGAGGAGCTATGGCTACACCTTC.

This chain uses TRBV2 with TRBJ2-1, with D possibly being TRBD1 or TRBD2 (7 bases each). Trimming took off 3 bases at V and 6 bases at J, with 12 bases between the two ends. In germline, CDR1 is SNHLY, CDR2 FYNNEI. There are 14 residues in the CDR3. The CDR3: CASSDRGRANEQFF. The CDR3 nucleotides read TGTGCCAGCAGTGACAGGGGGAGGGCCAATGAGCAGTTCTTC.

The gene calls are TRBV4-1 and TRBJ2-4; 9 positions match TRBD2. TRBJ2-7 matches the DNA end more closely, so the J call is doubtful. This CDR3 has 15 amino acids. The germline V gene has CDR1 MGHRA and CDR2 YSYEKL. The CDR3 here is CASSRVGAGGAEQYF. The CDR3 DNA follows: TGCGCCAGCAGCCGAGTAGGCGCGGGAGGGGCCGAGCAGTACTTC.

The chain employs TRBV5-1 and TRBJ2-5; D is tentatively TRBD1 or TRBD2 (6 bases each). The CDR3 is 16 residues long. CDR1 is SGHRS and CDR2 is YFSETQ in the germline V gene. Trimming took off 3 bases at V and 5 bases at J, with 20 bases between the two ends. The CDR3 reads CASSYGTFGAGETQYF. The CDR3 bases are TGCGCCAGCAGCTACGGGACATTCGGGGCGGGGGAGACCCAGTACTTC.

Details on this clonotype: This may be a read error, as it is one base from a much larger clone. V and J are TRBV4-2 and TRBJ2-3, with no clear D. This CDR3 is 14 amino acids long. Per germline, CDR1 LGHNA and CDR2 YNFKEQ. V was pared by 4 bases and J by 0 bases, with 8 bases between. CDR3 sequence reads: CASSRKVSTDTQYF. The CDR3 nucleotides are TGTGCCAGCAGCCGAAAGGTGAGCACAGATACGCAGTATTTT.

The chain uses TRBV6-1 and TRBJ2-4; a possible D gene is TRBD2 (5 bases). V dropped 3 bases and J dropped 13 bases, with 13 bases sitting between them. The CDR3 is made up of 12 amino acids. CDR1 is MNHNS, CDR2 SASEGT, per germline. CDR3 nucleotide sequence: TGTGCCAGCAGTGAGAGGGTCGAAGAGCAGTACTTC. Residues: CASSERVEEQYF.

This clonotype showed up just a few times. This rearrangement joins TRBV20-1 to TRBJ2-1; no clear D. CDR3 size: 16 residues. The germline V gene has CDR1 DFQATT and CDR2 SNEGSKA (reference sequence). V was shortened by 6 bases and J by 0 bases, with 18 bases between the two germline ends. CDR3 sequence: CSANIASASSYNEQFF. In DNA, the CDR3 is TGCAGTGCCAACATAGCTTCTGCAAGCTCCTACAATGAGCAGTTCTTC.

As to this clonotype: The junction differs from germline at one of its ends, possibly a read error. The chain is built from TRBV4-1 and TRBJ2-7; D is possibly TRBD2 (6 bases). Gene TRBJ2-5 matches the end of the DNA better, so the J call may be wrong. Germline V gives CDR1 MGHRA, CDR2 YSYEKL. This CDR3 is built from 13 residues. CDR3 nucleotide sequence: TGCGTCAGCTCTCCGGGAGAAGCGGAGACCCAGTACTTC. It encodes CVSSPGEAETQYF.

V is TRBV18 and J is TRBJ2-3; no definite D call. The germline CDR1 and CDR2 sequences are KGHSH and LQKENI. Between the trimmed V and J ends, which lost 0 bases and 6 bases, there was a span of 4 bases. This CDR3 has 12 residues. DNA of the CDR3: TGTGCCAGCTCACCACCGATGGATACGCAGTATTTT. Translated, it gives CASSPPMDTQYF. The whole variable domain, remainder taken from reference TRBV18 and TRBJ2-3, is NAGVMQNPRHLVRRRGQEARLRCSPMKGHSHVYWYRQLPEEGLKFMVYLQKENIIDESGMPKERFSAEFPKEGPSILRIQQVVRGDSAAYFCASSPPMDTQYFGPGTRLTVL.

About this clonotype: One junction end does not reproduce the germline sequence, and a read error may be involved. The V gene is TRBV20-1, the J gene TRBJ2-2; D is possibly TRBD1 or TRBD2 (5 bases each). The V gene's germline CDR1 is DFQATT and CDR2 SNEGSKA (reference sequence). CDR3 length equals 13 residues. CDR3 in amino acids: CSAQTVNTGERFF. The CDR3 DNA reads TGCAGCGCTCAGACAGTTAACACCGGGGAGCGGTTTTTT.

The chain is built from TRBV4-1 and TRBJ2-1; TRBD1 matches at 8 bases. V lost 1 base and J lost 4; bases outside the gene matches: 6. The CDR3 covers 16 residues. The germline gives CDR1 MGHRA, CDR2 YSYEKL. This CDR3 reads CASSQGNRGRYNEQFF. CDR3 coding DNA: TGCGCCAGCAGCCAAGGCAACAGGGGGAGATACAATGAGCAGTTCTTC.

A few counts support this clonotype. V and J are TRBV4-1 and TRBJ1-1; 8 positions match TRBD1. This CDR3 contains 15 residues. Germline CDR1 reads MGHRA; CDR2 reads YSYEKL. J gave up 5 bases and V 3 bases, and 8 bases lay outside the gene matches. The CDR3 nucleotides read TGCGCCAGCAGCCATCTCAGGGGGCGCATGACTGAAGCTTTCTTT. Amino acid sequence: CASSHLRGRMTEAFF.

This clonotype was observed a handful of times. The rearrangement uses TRBV20-1 and TRBJ1-2, with TRBD1 as a possible D gene (5 bases). Trimming took off 3 bases at V and 6 bases at J, with 17 bases between the two ends. The CDR3 runs 14 residues. Germline lookup yields CDR1 DFQATT and CDR2 SNEGSKA (reference sequence). CDR3 sequence (DNA): TGCAGTGCTAGTTCTCTTACTGGGGGGAATGGCTACACCTTC. Translated: CSASSLTGGNGYTF.

This clonotype came up a few times. The chain is built from TRBV7-3 and TRBJ2-4, with D possibly called TRBD1 or TRBD2 (5 bases each). The assigned J gene may be wrong: the sequence end matches TRBJ2-7 better. Germline V gives CDR1 SGHTA, CDR2 FQGTGA. The CDR3 spans 14 residues. CDR3 in DNA: TGTGCCAGCAGCCCCGCAGGTGGGGGAAGCGAGCAGTACTTC. Encoded protein: CASSPAGGGSEQYF.

V usage is TRBV19 and J usage is TRBJ1-2, with a weak D call TRBD1 (5 bases). This CDR3 is 14 amino acids long. Germline V CDR1 and CDR2: LNHDA, SQIVND (reference sequence). V dropped 6 bases and J dropped 2 bases, with 13 bases sitting between them. The CDR3 reads CASRPPEGNYGYTF. The DNA of the CDR3 is TGTGCCAGTAGACCCCCGGAGGGGAACTATGGCTACACCTTC. The full variable domain, completed using reference TRBV19 and TRBJ1-2, is DGGITQSPKYLFRKEGQNVTLSCEQNLNHDAMYWYRQDPGQGLRLIYYSQIVNDFQKGDIAEGYSVSREKKESFPLTVTSAQKNPTAFYLCASRPPEGNYGYTFGSGTRLTVV.

The chain couples TRBV25-1 to TRBJ2-4, with unresolved D. The CDR3 extends over 16 amino acids. CDR1 and CDR2 from the germline V gene are MGHDK and SYGVNS. V lost 2 bases and J 0 bases, leaving 11 bases between the germline ends. The CDR3 DNA reads TGTGCCAGCAGTGAAAACCGACAACTAGCCAAAAACATTCAGTACTTC. Translation: CASSENRQLAKNIQYF.

V usage is TRBV29-1 and J usage is TRBJ2-5; 7 positions agree with TRBD2. The CDR3 is 14 residues long. Germline loops: CDR1 SQVTM, CDR2 ANQGSEA. With 6 bases clipped from V and 5 bases from J, the junction kept 12 bases outside the gene matches. CDR3 in DNA: TGCAGCGTGGGGGGGGAAGGCTGGAGGGAGACCCAGTACTTC. It codes for CSVGGEGWRETQYF.

Of note for this clonotype: A much larger clone sits a single nucleotide away, making a read error possible. V usage is TRBV7-3 and J usage is TRBJ2-6, with D maybe TRBD1 (6 bases). CDR1 is SGHTA, CDR2 FQGTGA, per germline. V lost 5 bases, J lost 4 bases, and 12 bases lay in between. This CDR3 is 15 amino acids long. The CDR3 bases are TGTGCCAGCAGCCAACAGGGTAGGGGGGCCAACGTCCTGACTTTC. It translates to CASSQQGRGANVLTF. Full variable domain (rest looked up from reference TRBV7-3 and TRBJ2-6): GAGVSQTPSNKVTEKGKYVELRCDPISGHTALYWYRQSLGQGPEFLIYFQGTGAADDSGLPNDRFFAVRPEGSVSTLKIQRTERGDSAVYLCASSQQGRGANVLTFGAGSRLTVL.

The V and J genes are TRBV13 and TRBJ1-1, with D maybe TRBD1 (5 bases). The CDR3 is 12 residues long. V gave up 5 bases and J gave up 12 bases, with 16 bases separating them. Per germline, CDR1 PRHDT and CDR2 FYEKMQ (reference sequence). The CDR3 DNA is TGTGCCAGCAGCCGCGGGGGGAGAGAAACTTTCTTT. Translated, it gives CASSRGGRETFF.

The rearrangement uses TRBV6-5 and TRBJ2-1, with D possibly TRBD2 on 6 matching bases. V lost 6 bases and J 6 bases, leaving 12 bases between the germline ends. The length of the CDR3 is 13 residues. Germline loops: CDR1 MNHEY, CDR2 SVGAGI. The CDR3 loop is CASSQLAANEQFF. Written as DNA, the CDR3 is TGTGCCAGCAGCCAACTAGCCGCCAATGAGCAGTTCTTC.